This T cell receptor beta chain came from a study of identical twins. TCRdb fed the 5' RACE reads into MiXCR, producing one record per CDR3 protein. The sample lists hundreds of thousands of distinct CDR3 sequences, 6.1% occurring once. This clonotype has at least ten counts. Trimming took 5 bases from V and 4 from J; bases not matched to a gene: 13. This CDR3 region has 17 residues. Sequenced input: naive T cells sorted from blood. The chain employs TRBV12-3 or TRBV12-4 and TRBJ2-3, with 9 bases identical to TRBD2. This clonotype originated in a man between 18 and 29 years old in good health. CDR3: CASSRTTSGFNADTQYF. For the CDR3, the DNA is TGTGCCAGCAGTAGGACGACTAGCGGATTCAACGCAGATACGCAGTATTTT.